The following is a TCR beta chain sequence with its context. Generated by immunoSEQ multiplex PCR, the TCRdb table keeps only in-frame clones and is missing some. The profile covers some 240,000 clones, with roughly nine tenths appearing a single time and about 0.8% taken by the ten largest. The CDR3 spans 13 residues. Germline CDR1 and CDR2: WNHNN and SYGVQD (reference sequence). Unmatched junction bases numbered 4, after V lost 6 bases and J lost 6 bases. These data are taken from a study of blood T cell repertoires in COVID-19. This clonotype was sampled from a man in his 60s with COVID-19, enrolled during active disease. The sample was peripheral blood. The chain uses TRBV10-1 and TRBJ1-2; the match to TRBD1 covers 10 bases. The CDR3 here is CASSKDRGNGYTF. The CDR3 DNA reads as TGCGCCAGCAGCAAGGACAGGGGGAATGGCTACACCTTC.